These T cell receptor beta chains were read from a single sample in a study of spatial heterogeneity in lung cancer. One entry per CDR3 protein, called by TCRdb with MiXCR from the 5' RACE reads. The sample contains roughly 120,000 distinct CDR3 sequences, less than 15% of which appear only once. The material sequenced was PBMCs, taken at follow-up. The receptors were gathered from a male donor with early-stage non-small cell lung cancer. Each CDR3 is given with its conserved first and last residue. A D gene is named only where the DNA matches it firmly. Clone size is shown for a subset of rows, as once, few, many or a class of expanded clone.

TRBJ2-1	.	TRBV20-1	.	TGCAGTGCTAGAATTGCGGGGGCTGTGTTATCCTACAATGAGCAGTTCTTC	CSARIAGAVLSYNEQFF
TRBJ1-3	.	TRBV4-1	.	TGCGCCAGCAGCCTTTTTGTAGTCCGCCTGACCTCTGGAAACACCATATATTTT	CASSLFVVRLTSGNTIYF
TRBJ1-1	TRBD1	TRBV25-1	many	TGTGCCAGCAGTTGGACAGGGAACACTGAAGCTTTCTTT	CASSWTGNTEAFF
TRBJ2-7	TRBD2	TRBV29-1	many	TGCAGCGTTGTGCGACTAGCGGGGTACGAGCAGTACTTC	CSVVRLAGYEQYF
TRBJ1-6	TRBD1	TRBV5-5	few	TGTGCCAGCACCCCAACCGGGACAGGCAGCTCCTATAATTCACCCCTCCACTTT	CASTPTGTGSSYNSPLHF
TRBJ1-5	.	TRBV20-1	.	TGCAGTGCTATAAGAGGAGTTCGTGGACAGATGAATCAGCCCCAGCATTTT	CSAIRGVRGQMNQPQHF
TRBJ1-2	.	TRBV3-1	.	TGTGCCAGCAGTACAGGGATCTATGGCTACACCTTC	CASSTGIYGYTF
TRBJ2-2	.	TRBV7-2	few	TGTGCCAGCAGCTTACTAGAGTTTGTGGAGCTGTTTTTT	CASSLLEFVELFF
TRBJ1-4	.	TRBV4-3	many	TGCGCCAGCAGCCCCGGGCGGGGGGCGCGGAATGAAAAACTGTTTTTT	CASSPGRGARNEKLFF
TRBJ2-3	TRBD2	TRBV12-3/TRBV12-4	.	TGTGCCAGCAACTCCGGACTAGCGGGGGGGAAAGATACGCAGTATTTT	CASNSGLAGGKDTQYF
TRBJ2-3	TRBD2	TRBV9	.	TGTGCCAGCAGCGTAGCACTAGCGGGGGGCACAGATACGCAGTATTTT	CASSVALAGGTDTQYF
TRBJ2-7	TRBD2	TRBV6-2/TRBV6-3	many	TGTGCCAGCAGTTTACCTCCGGGACTAGCGGGGTTAACCTACGAGCAGTACTTC	CASSLPPGLAGLTYEQYF
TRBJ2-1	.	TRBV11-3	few	TGTGCCAGCAGCTTAGCGGCAGGCTCGGTTGAGCAGTTCTTC	CASSLAAGSVEQFF
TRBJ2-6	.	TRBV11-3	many	TGTGCCAGCAGCTCAGGACCTGTTGGGGCCAACGTCCTGACTTTC	CASSSGPVGANVLTF
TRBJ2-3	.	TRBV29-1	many	TGCAGCGGATACACAGATACGCAGTATTTT	CSGYTDTQYF
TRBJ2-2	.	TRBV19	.	TGTGCCAGTTGCCGACAGGCGAACACCGGGGAGCTGTTTTTT	CASCRQANTGELFF
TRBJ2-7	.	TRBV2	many	TGTGCCAGCAGTGGGGCAGTGAACGAGCAGTACTTC	CASSGAVNEQYF
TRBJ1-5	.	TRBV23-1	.	TGCGCCAGCAGTCAATCGCGGCGCCCTAGCAATCAGCCCCAGCATTTT	CASSQSRRPSNQPQHF
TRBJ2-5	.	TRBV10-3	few	TGTGCCATCAGTGAGGGGGGTCACGGTAAAGGCGCGTGGGAAGAGACCCAGTACTTC	CAISEGGHGKGAWEETQYF
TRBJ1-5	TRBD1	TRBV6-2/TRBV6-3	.	TGTGCCAGCACTACGACAGGGCCCCGAGGTCAGCCCCAGCATTTT	CASTTTGPRGQPQHF
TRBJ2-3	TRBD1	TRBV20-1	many	TGCAGTGCTGAGAGGACAGGGATCACAGATACGCAGTATTTT	CSAERTGITDTQYF
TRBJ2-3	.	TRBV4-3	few	TGCGCCAGCAGCCAAGACAGGGGAGTGATGGATACGCAGTATTTT	CASSQDRGVMDTQYF
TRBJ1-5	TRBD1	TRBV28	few	TGTGCCAGCAGTCCGCTCTGGACAGGGATACATCAGCCCCAGCATTTT	CASSPLWTGIHQPQHF
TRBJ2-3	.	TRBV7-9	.	TGTGCCAGCAGCTTAACGGCGGCGGCAGTCACAGATACGCAGTATTTT	CASSLTAAAVTDTQYF
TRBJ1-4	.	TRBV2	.	TGTGCCAGCTCGGGACCGACAACTAATGAAAAACTGTTTTTT	CASSGPTTNEKLFF
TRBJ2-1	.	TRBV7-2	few	TGTGCCAGCAGCTTAGATTTCGATGAGCAGTTCTTC	CASSLDFDEQFF
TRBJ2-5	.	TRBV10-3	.	TGTGCCATCAGTGAGGGTGGAGAGACCCAGTACTTC	CAISEGGETQYF
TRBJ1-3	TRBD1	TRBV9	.	TGTGCCAGCAGCGCAACCGGGACAGAGGTTGCTGGAAACACCATATATTTT	CASSATGTEVAGNTIYF
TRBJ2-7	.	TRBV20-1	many	TGCAGTGCTAGAGTGGGGGCCGGGGCCTACGAGCAGTACTTC	CSARVGAGAYEQYF
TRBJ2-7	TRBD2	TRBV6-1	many	TGTGCCAGCAGGCTGCTCCCGGGACTAGCAGACTACGAGCAGTACTTC	CASRLLPGLADYEQYF
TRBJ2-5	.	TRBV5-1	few	TGCGCCAGCAGCTTCACAGATTCTACCCAAGAGACCCAGTACTTC	CASSFTDSTQETQYF
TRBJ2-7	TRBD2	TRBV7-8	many	TGTGCCAGCACTCTGCGGACTAGCGGGGGACATGTGGAGCAGTACTTC	CASTLRTSGGHVEQYF
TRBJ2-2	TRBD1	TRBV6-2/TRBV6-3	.	TGTGCCAGCACCCTAAGAGGGACAGGGTGGACCGGGGAGCTGTTTTTT	CASTLRGTGWTGELFF
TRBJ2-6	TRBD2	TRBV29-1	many	TGCAGCGTTGTCGGGGGGGCAGATGGGGCCAACGTCCTGACTTTC	CSVVGGADGANVLTF
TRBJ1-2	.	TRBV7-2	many	TGTGCCAGCAGCTTAGTAGGGAACTATGGCTACACCTTC	CASSLVGNYGYTF
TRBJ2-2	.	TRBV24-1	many	TGTGCCACCAAAGGGGGGGCCGAAACCGGGGAGCTGTTTTTT	CATKGGAETGELFF